One sample yielded the 10 T cell receptor beta chains listed below, sequenced in a study of T cells in Graves' hyperthyroidism and ophthalmopathy (dated by TCRdb to about 2019). Library creation used multiplex PCR. Sequenced using an Illumina HiSeq 2000. TCR beta CDR3 regions were amplified from RNA transcripts. For the first round of RT-PCR on the TCR CDR3, the HTBI primer set was used together with the Qiagen OneStep RT-PCR kit. TCRdb took the public reads, trimmed them with fastp at Q25, ran MiXCR for clone calling and kept in-frame beta chains. CDR3 protein duplicates are merged, each entry listing the most common genes and DNA. The sample yields 200,000 to 300,000 distinct CDR3 sequences; approximately 23% were counted once. The ten most abundant clones make up approximately 35% of the sample. Sequencing input: blood. The source of these receptors is a middle-aged woman with Graves' ophthalmopathy.

This clonotype has ten or more counts. The chain carries TRBV6-5 and TRBJ1-2; 7 bases line up with TRBD1. CDR1 MNHEY and CDR2 SVGAGI come from the germline V gene. This CDR3 has 15 amino acids. V shed 0 bases, J shed 4 bases, and the junction held 5 bases outside the gene matches. The CDR3 DNA follows: TGTGCCAGCAGTTACTCAGCACAGGGGTCCTATGGCTACACCTTC. Residues: CASSYSAQGSYGYTF.

This clonotype was recorded at least ten times. An end of the junction does not agree with germline; a read error may underlie this. This sequence joins TRBV12-3 or TRBV12-4 and TRBJ2-7, with 7 bases aligning to TRBD2. The CDR3 extends over 12 amino acids. Here the CDR3 DNA reads TGTGCCAGCAGTTCCCCTCTGCGGGAGCTTAACTTC. This encodes CASSSPLRELNF.

In its sample, this clonotype was seen a few times. Since a much larger clone is just one base distant, this may be a read error. The chain links TRBV10-3 to TRBJ2-2; 8 bases are shared with TRBD2. CDR3 length: 15 amino acids. Germline V lookup: CDR1 ENHRY, CDR2 SYGVKD. The CDR3 sequence is CVISGQAGDTGELFF. The CDR3 DNA reads as TGTGTCATCAGTGGACAAGCGGGAGACACCGGGGAGCTGTTTTTT.

CDR3 sequence (DNA): TGTGCCAGCTCCCAAGGACAGGGAGTTGATTTCACTGAAGCTTTCTTT. Protein: CASSQGQGVDFTEAFF. V is TRBV18 and J is TRBJ1-1; 8 positions agree with TRBD1. The CDR3 sequence is 16 residues long. CDR1 is KGHSH and CDR2 is LQKENI in the germline V gene. J lost 4 bases, V lost 6 bases, and 13 bases had no gene match.

The chain couples TRBV12-3 or TRBV12-4 to TRBJ1-1; D perhaps matches TRBD1 (5 bases). V was cut by 6 bases and J by 5 bases, with 19 bases left in between. The CDR3 is 15 residues long. The CDR3 coding sequence is TGTGCCAGCAGCACGCGCAGCAGGGTAGCTACTGAAGCTTTCTTT. It encodes CASSTRSRVATEAFF.

This clonotype was found many times. This rearrangement joins TRBV7-9 to TRBJ2-7, with D perhaps given as TRBD1 or TRBD2 (5 bases each). This CDR3 contains 14 residues. Trimming took 6 bases from V and 2 from J, leaving 14 bases between them. CDR1 and CDR2 from the germline V gene are SEHNR and FQNEAQ (reference sequence). CDR3 residues: CASRRAGGTYEQYF. The CDR3 DNA is TGTGCCAGCAGGCGAGCTGGGGGTACCTACGAGCAGTACTTC.

This clonotype was counted a few times. This sequence joins TRBV6-5 and TRBJ1-1; TRBD1 aligns across 7 bases. The J segment lost 3 bases and the V segment lost 4 bases, leaving 5 bases of the junction unmatched. This CDR3 is 14 amino acids long. Germline V lookup: CDR1 MNHEY, CDR2 SVGAGI. The CDR3 loop reads CASSLTGVDTEAFF. The CDR3 region has the DNA TGTGCCAGCAGTTTAACAGGGGTTGACACTGAAGCTTTCTTT.

This clonotype appeared many times. This CDR3 reads CASSLGQGVRETQYF. The CDR3, as DNA: TGTGCCAGCAGCCTGGGACAGGGGGTTAGGGAGACCCAGTACTTC. The chain carries TRBV11-2 and TRBJ2-5; 11 bases are a match to TRBD1. With V trimmed by 5 bases and J by 5 bases, 7 bases remained unmatched. CDR1 is SGHAT, CDR2 FQNNGV, per germline. This CDR3 has 15 residues.

This clonotype was seen repeatedly, ten times or more. V usage is TRBV6-2 or TRBV6-3 and J usage is TRBJ1-5; D not resolved. This CDR3 has 15 residues. V was pared by 7 bases and J by 0 bases, with 13 bases between. Germline V gene lookup returns CDR1 MNHEY and CDR2 SVGEGT. The CDR3 coding sequence is TGTGCCAGCATCCCCGGACCACCTAGCAATCAGCCCCAGCATTTT. Translated: CASIPGPPSNQPQHF.

This clonotype was seen ten or more times. This chain links TRBV20-1 with TRBJ1-1; possible D gene TRBD1, 5 bases. V was cut by 3 bases and J by 5 bases, with 13 bases left in between. Germline V gives CDR1 DFQATT, CDR2 SNEGSKA (reference sequence). The CDR3 totals 13 residues. The CDR3: CSARGTPETEAFF. The CDR3 region has the DNA TGCAGTGCTAGGGGGACCCCTGAGACTGAAGCTTTCTTT.